These T cell receptor beta chains were read from a single sample in a study of blood T cell repertoires in COVID-19. The method was immunoSEQ multiplex PCR; TCRdb's version includes in-frame clones alone and lacks a portion of them. The sample consists of approximately 220,000 clones, roughly 82% of them appearing once. Sequenced sample: peripheral blood. The origin of the receptors is a woman aged 70-85 years with acute or convalescent COVID-19. Both conserved end residues are part of each CDR3. The D gene is left open where the match is weak. The size entry is marked missing in some rows and otherwise reads once, few, many or a size class.

size,J,V,D,CDR3,DNA
-,TRBJ2-7,TRBV5-1,TRBD1,CASSLQPTGPSYEQYF,TGCGCCAGCAGCTTGCAGCCGACAGGGCCATCCTACGAGCAGTACTTC
-,TRBJ2-1,TRBV5-4,-,CASSVGLVSYNEQFF,TGTGCCAGCAGCGTTGGACTTGTCTCCTACAATGAGCAGTTCTTC
-,TRBJ2-1,TRBV5-1,TRBD1,CASSSGPLDREQFF,TGCGCCAGCAGCTCCGGACCCTTGGACAGGGAGCAGTTCTTC
few,TRBJ1-4,TRBV6-2/TRBV6-3,-,CASSYGLTGEKLFF,TGTGCCAGCAGTTACGGTTTAACGGGGGAAAAACTGTTTTTT
-,TRBJ2-3,TRBV3-1/TRBV3-2,-,CASSQVGGLTDTQYF,TGTGCCAGCAGCCAAGTCGGAGGCCTGACAGATACGCAGTATTTT
-,TRBJ1-1,TRBV19,TRBD1,CASSPLQGGEAFF,TGTGCCAGTAGTCCCCTGCAGGGGGGTGAAGCTTTCTTT
-,TRBJ2-1,TRBV5-1,-,CASSLAGDNSYNEQFF,TGCGCCAGCAGCTTGGCCGGGGACAACTCCTACAATGAGCAGTTCTTC
-,TRBJ1-2,TRBV2,TRBD1,CASSGGQTIYGYTF,TGTGCCAGCAGTGGGGGACAGACTATCTATGGCTACACCTTC
once,TRBJ1-3,TRBV2,TRBD1,CASSEATGVGGNTIYF,TGTGCCAGCAGTGAAGCGACAGGGGTAGGAGGAAACACCATATATTTT
-,TRBJ2-3,TRBV4-1,-,CASSQDPRTASPTDTQYF,TGCGCCAGCAGCCAAGATCCGAGGACTGCCTCTCCCACAGATACGCAGTATTTT
-,TRBJ1-1,TRBV4-3,-,CASSQEFSTSNTEAFF,TGCGCCAGCAGCCAAGAATTTAGCACCTCGAACACTGAAGCTTTCTTT
-,TRBJ1-2,TRBV5-4,-,CASSFQGREYYGYTF,TGTGCCAGCAGCTTTCAAGGCCGGGAATACTATGGCTACACCTTC
-,TRBJ2-5,TRBV7-2,TRBD2,CASSFNAGVQETQYF,TGTGCCAGCAGCTTCAACGCGGGGGTTCAAGAGACCCAGTACTTC
-,TRBJ1-1,TRBV29-1,-,CSVERTPPTEAFF,TGCAGCGTTGAGCGGACACCTCCCACTGAAGCTTTCTTT
-,TRBJ1-1,TRBV19,TRBD1,CASTPGQVWGTEAFF,TGTGCCAGTACCCCGGGACAGGTATGGGGTACTGAAGCTTTCTTT
-,TRBJ1-3,TRBV19,TRBD1,CASSIRDRTISGNTIYF,TGTGCCAGTAGTATAAGGGACAGGACTATCTCTGGAAACACCATATATTTT
-,TRBJ2-2,TRBV20-1,TRBD2,CSASAGGGTGELFF,TGCAGTGCTAGTGCGGGGGGAGGCACCGGGGAGCTGTTTTTT
-,TRBJ2-7,TRBV6-2/TRBV6-3,-,CASSYVGGGTYEQYF,TGTGCCAGCAGTTACGTAGGAGGGGGCACCTACGAGCAGTACTTC
-,TRBJ2-7,TRBV7-9,TRBD1,CASSASGTAAHLPYEQYF,TGTGCCAGCAGCGCGTCCGGGACAGCCGCCCATCTACCCTACGAGCAGTACTTC
-,TRBJ2-3,TRBV25-1,-,CASSELEATDTQYF,TGTGCCAGCAGTGAATTAGAGGCCACAGATACGCAGTATTTT
-,TRBJ1-2,TRBV5-5,TRBD1,CASSRIPGTGLYGYTF,TGTGCCAGCAGCCGGATACCCGGGACAGGGCTCTATGGCTACACCTTC
-,TRBJ2-7,TRBV6-6,TRBD2,CASTPLTSGGIYEQYF,TGTGCCAGCACCCCTCTGACTAGCGGGGGAATATACGAGCAGTACTTC
-,TRBJ2-2,TRBV3-1/TRBV3-2,-,CASSQGTLSGELFF,TGTGCCAGCAGCCAAGGGACATTGTCCGGGGAGCTGTTTTTT
-,TRBJ2-2,TRBV24-1,TRBD1,CATSDLADRGPGGELFF,TGTGCCACCAGTGATTTAGCGGACAGGGGGCCGGGCGGGGAGCTGTTTTTT
-,TRBJ1-5,TRBV19,-,CASSMFEGAVSNQPQHF,TGTGCCAGTAGTATGTTCGAAGGGGCAGTTAGCAATCAGCCCCAGCATTTT
-,TRBJ2-7,TRBV19,-,CASRDTISVYEQYF,TGTGCCAGTAGGGACACGATATCAGTCTACGAGCAGTACTTC
-,TRBJ1-3,TRBV18,-,CASSPKGFQTSGNTIYF,TGTGCCAGCTCACCAAAGGGGTTTCAAACTTCTGGAAACACCATATATTTT
-,TRBJ1-1,TRBV3-1/TRBV3-2,-,CASSLLGGRRMNTEAFF,TGTGCCAGCAGCCTTTTGGGGGGGCGAAGGATGAACACTGAAGCTTTCTTT
-,TRBJ1-5,TRBV7-2,TRBD1,CASSLGQGNQPQHF,TGTGCCAGCAGCTTAGGACAGGGGAATCAGCCCCAGCATTTT
few,TRBJ2-5,TRBV9,-,CASSVVMGGQETQYF,TGTGCCAGCAGCGTAGTTATGGGGGGCCAAGAGACCCAGTACTTC
-,TRBJ1-1,TRBV4-1,-,CASSQGHQNTEAFF,TGCGCCAGCAGCCAAGGGCACCAGAACACTGAAGCTTTCTTT
-,TRBJ2-3,TRBV5-1,TRBD1,CASSLEGTDTDTQYF,TGCGCCAGCAGCTTGGAAGGGACAGATACAGATACGCAGTATTTT
-,TRBJ2-7,TRBV7-8,TRBD2,CASSLQGGGSEQYF,TGTGCCAGCAGCTTACAGGGCGGGGGGTCCGAGCAGTACTTC
once,TRBJ1-1,TRBV5-3,TRBD1,CARSSVKTGTGGRRNTEAFF,TGTGCCAGAAGCTCAGTAAAGACCGGGACAGGGGGCAGAAGGAACACTGAAGCTTTCTTT
-,TRBJ1-4,TRBV6-5,-,CASSYSVGAKDEKLFF,TGTGCCAGCAGTTACTCGGTAGGGGCCAAGGATGAAAAACTGTTTTTT
-,TRBJ2-7,TRBV7-2,-,CASSFPSSYEQYF,TGTGCCAGCAGCTTTCCGAGCTCCTACGAGCAGTACTTC
-,TRBJ1-3,TRBV7-2,-,CASSLDSMRNTIYF,TGTGCCAGCAGCTTAGACAGCATGAGAAACACCATATATTTT
-,TRBJ1-4,TRBV11-2,TRBD1,CASSLGGQGNEKLFF,TGTGCCAGCAGCTTAGGAGGACAGGGTAATGAAAAACTGTTTTTT
-,TRBJ1-5,TRBV4-1,-,CASSPAGQGWNQPQHF,TGCGCCAGCAGCCCTGCTGGCCAGGGATGGAATCAGCCCCAGCATTTT
once,TRBJ1-2,TRBV7-2,-,CASSLIRGSGYTF,TGTGCCAGCAGCTTAATCCGAGGAAGTGGCTACACCTTC
-,TRBJ1-1,TRBV28,-,CASSLWGRGGPEAFF,TGTGCCAGCAGTTTATGGGGCAGGGGAGGGCCTGAAGCTTTCTTT
-,TRBJ2-6,TRBV19,TRBD1,CASSWDSQPGANVLTF,TGTGCCAGTAGTTGGGACAGTCAACCTGGGGCCAACGTCCTGACTTTC
few,TRBJ1-2,TRBV5-1,-,CASSLAGGSDYGYTF,TGCGCCAGCAGCTTGGCCGGGGGGAGCGACTATGGCTACACCTTC
-,TRBJ1-2,TRBV5-4,TRBD1,CASSLGSRDRGRGYTF,TGTGCCAGCAGCTTGGGGTCAAGGGACAGGGGGAGAGGCTACACCTTC
-,TRBJ1-4,TRBV7-9,-,CASSPVPLGEKLFF,TGTGCCAGCAGCCCGGTCCCCCTTGGTGAAAAACTGTTTTTT
once,TRBJ2-3,TRBV24-1,TRBD2,CATSDYRQGGTDTQYF,TGTGCCACCAGTGATTATCGGCAGGGAGGGACAGATACGCAGTATTTT
-,TRBJ1-5,TRBV4-1,TRBD1,CASSQDQGAKQPQHF,TGCGCCAGCAGCCAAGACCAGGGGGCGAAACAGCCCCAGCATTTT
-,TRBJ2-2,TRBV4-2,TRBD1,CASSQDRGFGTGELFF,TGTGCCAGCAGCCAAGACAGGGGGTTTGGCACCGGGGAGCTGTTTTTT